The entry below gives a single T cell receptor beta chain sequence along with its context. The data are from a study of blood T cell repertoires in COVID-19. Study background: The United States, Italy and Spain supplied acute and convalescent COVID-19 samples. Sample material is recorded as cDNA or gDNA derived from T cells, B-cell-depleted T cells, or PBMCs.

V was pared by 6 bases and J by 0 bases, with 6 bases of the junction left unmatched. The CDR3 consists of 15 residues. Germline lookup yields CDR1 MDHEN and CDR2 SYDVKM. In the original analysis: Estimates of nucleated cell counts were drawn from the amplification of reference gene primers. TCRdb's table, derived via immunoSEQ multiplex PCR, lists solely in-frame clones and lacks some. V and J calls plus clone size are reproduced from that table; the DNA served to infer D and trimming. The repertoire holds under 75,000 clones, with around 91% as singletons. The specimen was peripheral blood. This sequence was found in a man aged 60 to 69 with active COVID-19. The genes are TRBV28 and TRBJ1-1; 8 bases map to TRBD1. Here the CDR3 DNA reads TGTGCCAGCAGGATAAGGGGACAGGTGAACACTGAAGCTTTCTTT. This codes for CASRIRGQVNTEAFF.